These 21 T cell receptor beta chains came from one sample sequenced in a study of shared clonotypes between healthy human individuals. Some clones are missing from TCRdb's copy, which holds only in-frame ones; the method was immunoSEQ multiplex PCR. This sample carries hundreds of thousands of clones, around 74% of them seen once, and the ten largest clones take approximately 1.6%. Source material: memory CD4+ T cells sorted from blood. Subset reported: CD45RA-negative fraction. These TCRs come from a young woman in good health.

The V gene is TRBV28, the J gene TRBJ2-1; either TRBD1 or TRBD2 may supply D (5 bases each). Per germline, CDR1 MDHEN and CDR2 SYDVKM. The germline V and J ends were trimmed by 3 bases and 0 bases, with 15 bases remaining between them. This CDR3 is built from 17 residues. The CDR3 DNA reads as TGTGCCAGCAGTTTTATGAGGGGCGGAAGCTCCTACAATGAGCAGTTCTTC. It specifies CASSFMRGGSSYNEQFF.

The chain couples TRBV27 to TRBJ2-1; possible D gene TRBD1, 5 bases. Germline CDR1 and CDR2: MNHEY and SMNVEV (reference sequence). Trimming removed 3 bases from V and 8 bases from J, with 14 bases in between. The CDR3 is made up of 14 amino acids. Here the CDR3 reads CASSFQGGGDEQFF. The CDR3 coding sequence is TGTGCCAGCAGTTTCCAGGGTGGCGGCGATGAGCAGTTCTTC.

The chain employs TRBV2 and TRBJ2-5, with D maybe TRBD1 (5 bases). The CDR3 totals 12 residues. From germline, CDR1 is SNHLY and CDR2 FYNNEI. V lost 6 bases to trimming and J lost 9 bases, with 14 bases between them. The CDR3 bases are TGTGCCAGCAGGGGCCAGGGTTCGGCCCAGTACTTC. Residues: CASRGQGSAQYF.

The table lists this clone with a count of one. The genes are TRBV5-1 and TRBJ2-2; D ambiguous. The CDR3 runs to 16 residues. The V gene's germline CDR1 is SGHRS and CDR2 YFSETQ. Trimming pared 4 bases from V and 0 bases from J, leaving 13 bases between. The CDR3 reads CASSPRGSANTGELFF. For the CDR3, the DNA is TGCGCCAGCAGCCCCCGCGGCTCCGCGAACACCGGGGAGCTGTTTTTT.

This clone was observed a few times. The rearrangement uses TRBV5-1 and TRBJ2-3, with TRBD1 matching over 8 bases. The CDR3 spans 14 residues. The germline gives CDR1 SGHRS, CDR2 YFSETQ. Losses at the gene ends were 4 bases for V and 7 bases for J; bases not matched to a gene: 8. CDR3 loop: CASSPGTGKNTQYF. The CDR3 DNA reads TGCGCCAGCAGCCCAGGGACAGGTAAAAATACGCAGTATTTT.

The chain uses TRBV28 and TRBJ2-5, with D possibly being TRBD2 (5 bases). The CDR3 extends over 14 amino acids. The V gene lost 6 bases and the J gene lost 1 base, with 12 bases spanning the gap. CDR1 is MDHEN, CDR2 SYDVKM, per germline. CDR3 region: CASRPLAFQETQYF. In DNA form, the CDR3 reads TGTGCCAGCAGACCCCTAGCATTCCAAGAGACCCAGTACTTC.

There are many counts of this clone. The chain combines TRBV4-1 with TRBJ1-5, with unresolved D. The CDR3 runs 15 residues. Looked up from germline, CDR1 is MGHRA and CDR2 is YSYEKL. V shed 0 bases and J shed 4 bases, with 10 bases lying between them. The CDR3 reads CASSQDNRANQPQHF. DNA of the CDR3: TGCGCCAGCAGCCAAGATAACCGAGCTAATCAGCCCCAGCATTTT.

This clone was seen only a few times. This chain connects TRBV9 to TRBJ2-3; a possible D gene is TRBD2 (5 bases). Germline V gene data show CDR1 as SGDLS and CDR2 as YYNGEE. Deletions cut 0 bases from V and 10 bases from J, with 15 bases between. The CDR3 is 14 residues long. CDR3 amino acids: CASSVALDGGSQYF. The CDR3 DNA is TGTGCCAGCAGCGTAGCCCTAGATGGAGGTTCGCAGTATTTT.

The chain has TRBV29-1 and TRBJ2-5, with D unclear. The CDR3 totals 13 residues. Germline V gene data show CDR1 as SQVTM and CDR2 as ANQGSEA. V was cut by 5 bases and J by 0 bases, with 10 bases left in between. The CDR3 protein is CSVRRVYQETQYF. In nucleotides, the CDR3 is TGCAGCGTTCGTCGGGTGTACCAAGAGACCCAGTACTTC.

Notes on this clone: The same CDR3 is also encoded by other DNA sequences in this sample. This rearrangement joins TRBV2 to TRBJ2-7; 8 positions match TRBD1. V trimming: 5 bases; J trimming: 2 bases; junction bases outside the gene matches: 2. There are 13 residues in the CDR3. Per the germline V gene, CDR1 is SNHLY and CDR2 is FYNNEI. This chain's CDR3 is CASSRDRTYEQYF. The CDR3 DNA reads TGTGCCAGCAGTAGGGACAGGACCTACGAGCAGTACTTC.

J is TRBJ1-4 and V is TRBV19, with D hard to call. From germline, CDR1 is LNHDA and CDR2 SQIVND (reference sequence). Trimming shortened V by 5 bases and J by 2 bases, and 12 bases separated the two germline ends. The CDR3 is made up of 15 amino acids. The CDR3 DNA sequence: TGTGCCAGTAGTTTCCGACGGACGACTAATGAAAAACTGTTTTTT. Translated, it gives CASSFRRTTNEKLFF.

The rearrangement links TRBV14 to TRBJ2-3, with 7 bases fitting TRBD2. The ends lost 4 bases at V and 0 bases at J; junction bases unmatched: 7. The CDR3 consists of 16 residues. Looked up from germline, CDR1 is SGHDN and CDR2 is FVKESK. Here the CDR3 reads CASSPNLGGSTDTQYF. The CDR3 nucleotides are TGTGCCAGCAGCCCAAACCTGGGGGGGAGCACAGATACGCAGTATTTT.

Points on this clone: Germline is not matched at one junction end, which may reflect a read error. V gene TRBV28 combines with J gene TRBJ1-1, with a tentative D call TRBD1 (5 bases). The CDR3 is 14 residues long. Germline CDR1 reads MDHEN; CDR2 reads SYDVKM. CDR3 nucleotide sequence: TGTGCCAGCAGTCTTATACAGGCGCGGCCTGATGCTTTCTTT. It yields the protein CASSLIQARPDAFF.

The rearrangement uses TRBV11-3 and TRBJ2-6; 8 nucleotides line up with TRBD2. J gave up 0 bases and V 0 bases, and 4 bases lay outside the gene matches. This CDR3 contains 18 residues. CDR1 is SGHNT and CDR2 is YENEEA in the germline V gene. CDR3 DNA: TGTGCCAGCAGCTTAGAACTAGCGGTATCCTCTGGGGCCAACGTCCTGACTTTC. It codes for CASSLELAVSSGANVLTF.

This rearrangement joins TRBV27 to TRBJ1-2; D is unresolved. Germline V gene sequence: CDR1 MNHEY, CDR2 SMNVEV (reference sequence). Trimming removed 6 bases from V and 2 bases from J, with 16 bases in between. The CDR3 extends over 15 amino acids. The DNA for the CDR3 is TGTGCCAGCAGCCTACAGAGTTCGGCCAACTATGGCTACACCTTC. Protein sequence: CASSLQSSANYGYTF.

Written as DNA, the CDR3 is TGTGCCAGTAGTGAGGGAATTCAGCCCCAGCATTTT. Translating it yields CASSEGIQPQHF. This chain links TRBV19 with TRBJ1-5; D ambiguous. Germline assignment: CDR1 LNHDA and CDR2 SQIVND (reference sequence). The CDR3 extends over 12 amino acids. V was clipped by 5 bases and J by 6 bases, with 8 bases between them.

V gene TRBV7-9 combines with J gene TRBJ2-2; TRBD1 or TRBD2 may be the D gene (5 bases each). Germline-derived CDR1 and CDR2 are SEHNR and FQNEAQ (reference sequence). The CDR3 loop spans 16 amino acids. Deletions cut 5 bases from V and 1 base from J, with 14 bases between. The CDR3 DNA sequence: TGTGCCAGCAGCCTCTATGGGACGGGGAACACCGGGGAGCTGTTTTTT. It yields the protein CASSLYGTGNTGELFF.

This clone has more than one count but fewer than ten. An end of the junction differs from the germline gene, which may be a read error. J is TRBJ1-2 and V is TRBV2, with D perhaps matching TRBD1 (5 bases). The germline V gene has CDR1 SNHLY and CDR2 FYNNEI. The CDR3 runs 12 residues. The CDR3 DNA reads as TGTGCCAGCAGTGAGTTCGGCAGGGAGAGTTTCTTC. It specifies CASSEFGRESFF.

The table lists this clone with a few counts. The gene calls are TRBV5-8 and TRBJ1-5, with D possibly being TRBD1 (5 bases). Trimming shortened V by 4 bases and J by 2 bases, and 10 bases separated the two germline ends. This CDR3 region has 14 residues. Germline V gives CDR1 SGHTS, CDR2 YDEGEE. DNA of the CDR3: TGTGCCAGCAGCCCGTGGGGCGGCAATCAGCCCCAGCATTTT. Translated, it gives CASSPWGGNQPQHF. The complete variable domain, with remaining parts taken from reference TRBV5-8 and TRBJ1-5, reads EAGVTQSPTHLIKTRGQQATLRCSPISGHTSVYWYQQALGLGLQFLLWYDEGEERNRGNFPPRFSGRQFPNYSSELNVNALELEDSALYLCASSPWGGNQPQHFGDGTRLSIL.

The genes are TRBV2 and TRBJ2-7; D possibly uses TRBD1 or TRBD2 (5 bases each). V dropped 6 bases and J dropped 4 bases, with 13 bases sitting between them. Germline V gives CDR1 SNHLY, CDR2 FYNNEI. CDR3 length: 13 residues. CDR3 DNA sequence: TGTGCCAGCAGCAAGGGACCGTTGTACGAGCAGTACTTC. It encodes CASSKGPLYEQYF. Combining the CDR3 with reference TRBV2 and TRBJ2-7 gives the whole variable domain EPEVTQTPSHQVTQMGQEVILRCVPISNHLYFYWYRQILGQKVEFLVSFYNNEISEKSEIFDDQFSVERPDGSNFTLKIRSTKLEDSAMYFCASSKGPLYEQYFGPGTRLTVT.

The gene calls are TRBV5-1 and TRBJ2-1, with no clear D. The V gene lost 4 bases and the J gene lost 6 bases, with 17 bases spanning the gap. The length of the CDR3 is 15 residues. Germline-derived CDR1 and CDR2 are SGHRS and YFSETQ. In DNA, the CDR3 is TGCGCCAGCAGCAAAGACTCGAAAAACTTCAATGAGCAGTTCTTC. It codes for CASSKDSKNFNEQFF. The full variable domain, with the rest looked up from reference TRBV5-1 and TRBJ2-1, is KAGVTQTPRYLIKTRGQQVTLSCSPISGHRSVSWYQQTPGQGLQFLFEYFSETQRNKGNFPGRFSGRQFSNSRSEMNVSTLELGDSALYLCASSKDSKNFNEQFFGPGTRLTVL.